These T cell receptor beta chains were read from a single sample in a study of T cells in Graves' hyperthyroidism and ophthalmopathy. Using its own MiXCR run on the multiplex PCR reads, TCRdb lists one record per CDR3 protein. Altogether hundreds of thousands of distinct CDR3 sequences are present, around 25% being singletons, with the ten largest covering about 30%. Sequences were obtained from blood. These receptors originate from a man between 40 and 49 years old with Graves' hyperthyroidism that later progressed to Graves' ophthalmopathy. Both conserved end residues are part of each CDR3. The order of the fields is D gene, CDR3 length, J gene, clone size, V gene, CDR3 DNA, CDR3 protein. D genes are given only for firm matches. Size is stated for part of the rows, as once, few or many counts, or as a class when the clone is expanded.

-,16,TRBJ2-7,few,TRBV5-1,TGCGCCAGCAGCGAAGGCGGTTCCCAACAACTTAACGAGCAGTACTTC,CASSEGGSQQLNEQYF
TRBD2,17,TRBJ2-2,many,TRBV7-2,TGTGCCAGCAGCTTAGGGCAGGGACTAGCGGGAGCCGGGGAGCTGTTTTTT,CASSLGQGLAGAGELFF
-,13,TRBJ2-5,many,TRBV29-1,TGCAGCGTTGCCACGTCCACCCAAGAGACCCAGTACTTC,CSVATSTQETQYF
-,16,TRBJ2-7,-,TRBV6-2/TRBV6-3,TGTGCCAGCAGTTACGTCGGGGGCCTTTTACCGGGGGAGCAGTACTTC,CASSYVGGLLPGEQYF
-,11,TRBJ2-2,many,TRBV20-1,TGCAGTGCTATGGTCGCCGGGGAGCTGTTTTTT,CSAMVAGELFF
TRBD1,16,TRBJ1-3,many,TRBV12-3/TRBV12-4,TGTGCCAGCAGCCCCGTGACAGGGGTAACTGGAAACACCATATATTTT,CASSPVTGVTGNTIYF
-,14,TRBJ2-7,-,TRBV28,TGTGCCAGCAGTCCCAACGGAGTGATCTACGAGCAGTACTTC,CASSPNGVIYEQYF
-,13,TRBJ2-2,many,TRBV29-1,TGCAGCGTTGGAGGGCGTACCACCGGGGAGCTGTTTTTT,CSVGGRTTGELFF
-,14,TRBJ2-7,-,TRBV6-2/TRBV6-3,TGTGCCAGCAAACCGACGGAGATCTCCTACGAGCAGTACTTC,CASKPTEISYEQYF
-,15,TRBJ2-2,many,TRBV19,TGTGCCAGTACAGAACAGGGTACGAAGACCGGGGAGCTGTTTTTT,CASTEQGTKTGELFF
-,13,TRBJ1-3,-,TRBV3-1,TGTGCCAGCACCTCTATAACTGTAAACACCATATATTTT,CASTSITVNTIYF
-,13,TRBJ2-5,many,TRBV11-2,TGTGCCAGCAGCTTAGAGGGGCAAGAGACCCAGTACTTC,CASSLEGQETQYF
-,14,TRBJ1-5,many,TRBV5-5,TGTGCCAGCACTGACAGCCCCGGCGATCAGCCCCAGCATTTT,CASTDSPGDQPQHF
TRBD1,14,TRBJ2-7,many,TRBV7-9,TGTGCCAGCAGCTTGTCAGGGGGCGGCTACGAGCAGTACTTC,CASSLSGGGYEQYF
TRBD2,13,TRBJ2-4,few,TRBV20-1,TGCAGTGCTAGAGATACTAGCGAAAACATTCAGTACTTC,CSARDTSENIQYF